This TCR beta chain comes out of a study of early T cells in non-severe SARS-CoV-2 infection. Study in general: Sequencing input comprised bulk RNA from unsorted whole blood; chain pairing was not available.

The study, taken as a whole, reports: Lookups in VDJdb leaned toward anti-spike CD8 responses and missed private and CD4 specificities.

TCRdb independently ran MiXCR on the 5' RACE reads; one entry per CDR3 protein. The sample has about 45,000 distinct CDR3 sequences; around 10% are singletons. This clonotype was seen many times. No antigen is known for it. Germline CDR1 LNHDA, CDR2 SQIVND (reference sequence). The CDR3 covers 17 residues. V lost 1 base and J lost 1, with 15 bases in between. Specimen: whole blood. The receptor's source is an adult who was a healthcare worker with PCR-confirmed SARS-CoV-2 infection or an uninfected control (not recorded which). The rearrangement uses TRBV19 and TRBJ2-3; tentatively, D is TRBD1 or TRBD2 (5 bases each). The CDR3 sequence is CASSIGRNGARTDTQYF. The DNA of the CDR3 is TGTGCCAGTAGTATAGGACGGAACGGGGCTCGCACAGATACGCAGTATTTT.